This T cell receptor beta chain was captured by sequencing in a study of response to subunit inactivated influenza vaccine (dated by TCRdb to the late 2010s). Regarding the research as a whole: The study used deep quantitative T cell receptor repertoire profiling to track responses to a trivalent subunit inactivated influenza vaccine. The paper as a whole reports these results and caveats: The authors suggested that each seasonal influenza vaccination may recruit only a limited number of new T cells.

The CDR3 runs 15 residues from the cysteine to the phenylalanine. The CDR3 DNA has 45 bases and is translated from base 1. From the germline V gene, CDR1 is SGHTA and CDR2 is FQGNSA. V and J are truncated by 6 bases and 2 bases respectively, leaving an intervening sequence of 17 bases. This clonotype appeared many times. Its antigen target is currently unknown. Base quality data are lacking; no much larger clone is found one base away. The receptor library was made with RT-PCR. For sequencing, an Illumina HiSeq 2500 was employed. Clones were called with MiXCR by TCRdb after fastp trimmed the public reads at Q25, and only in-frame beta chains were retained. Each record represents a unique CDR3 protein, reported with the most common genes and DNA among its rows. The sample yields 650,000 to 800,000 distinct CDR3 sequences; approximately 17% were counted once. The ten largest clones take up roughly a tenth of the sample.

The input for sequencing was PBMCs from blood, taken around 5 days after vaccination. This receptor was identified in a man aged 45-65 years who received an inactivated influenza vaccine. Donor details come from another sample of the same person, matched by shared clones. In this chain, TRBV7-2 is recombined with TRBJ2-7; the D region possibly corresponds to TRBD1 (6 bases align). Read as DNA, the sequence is TGTGCCAGCAGTCACCGGGCAGGGGCTCCCTACGAGCAGTACTTC. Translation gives CASSHRAGAPYEQYF.